These 29 T cell receptor beta chains were sequenced from one sample in a study of beta chain features in type 1 diabetes. Study-level findings and limits: People with Type 1 diabetes carried modestly yet significantly shorter TCRB CDR3s in all four CD4+ subsets.

The study reverse transcribed the entire isolated RNA, so it sequenced expressed TCRB transcripts. The repertoire was sequenced with immunoSEQ multiplex PCR; TCRdb's copy has only in-frame clones and lacks some. Of 310,000 or so clones listed, over 12% are singletons. Their target antigens are unknown. The sequenced sample was naive CD4+ T cells from blood. The receptors derive from a man between 18 and 29 years old with type 1 diabetes.

This clone has just a few counts. The rearrangement uses TRBV25-1 and TRBJ2-6, with D perhaps TRBD1 (5 bases). CDR1 and CDR2 from the germline V gene are MGHDK and SYGVNS. The germline V and J ends were trimmed by 7 bases and 12 bases, with 16 bases remaining between them. The CDR3 loop spans 13 amino acids. The CDR3 is CASTRVGAPVLTF. CDR3 DNA sequence: TGTGCCAGCACCCGAGTAGGGGCGCCCGTCCTGACTTTC.

This clone has a handful of counts. The chain carries TRBV28 and TRBJ1-5, with TRBD1 as a possible D gene (5 bases). Looked up from germline, CDR1 is MDHEN and CDR2 is SYDVKM. The CDR3 extends over 14 amino acids. V dropped 6 bases and J dropped 1 base, with 10 bases sitting between them. The CDR3 DNA follows: TGTGCCAGCAGAACGGGGGGGAGCAATCAGCCCCAGCATTTT. This sequence encodes CASRTGGSNQPQHF.

The genes are TRBV30 and TRBJ2-1, with 9 bases lining up with TRBD1. Unmatched junction bases numbered 5, after V lost 0 bases and J lost 8 bases. Germline values: CDR1 GTSNPN, CDR2 SVGIG (reference sequence). The CDR3 is made up of 14 amino acids. The CDR3 DNA follows: TGTGCCTGGAGTGTGGGACAGGGTATGGATGAGCAGTTCTTC. It yields the protein CAWSVGQGMDEQFF.

The sample holds a few counts of this clone. The chain combines TRBV30 with TRBJ1-1; D gene unclear. CDR1 GTSNPN and CDR2 SVGIG come from the germline V gene (reference sequence). The CDR3 spans 14 residues. V was trimmed by 3 bases and J by 3 bases, leaving 14 bases between them. In DNA, the CDR3 is TGTGCCTGGAGGGGCCCTCAGACACACACTGAAGCTTTCTTT. Amino acids: CAWRGPQTHTEAFF.

The rearrangement joins TRBV18 to TRBJ2-3; maybe TRBD1 (7 bases). The CDR3 consists of 15 residues. CDR1 is KGHSH and CDR2 is LQKENI in the germline V gene. Between the trimmed V and J ends, which lost 9 bases and 0 bases, there was a span of 16 bases. Written as DNA, the CDR3 is TGTGCCAGTCAGAGGCGGGACAGCAGCACAGATACGCAGTATTTT. Translated: CASQRRDSSTDTQYF.

This clone was recorded a few times. The chain uses TRBV7-2 and TRBJ2-3; D may be TRBD2 (6 bases). Germline values: CDR1 SGHTA, CDR2 FQGNSA. V lost 2 bases to trimming and J lost 4 bases, with 7 bases between them. This CDR3 region has 13 residues. The CDR3 coding sequence is TGTGCCAGCAGCTTACTAGCGCCAGATACGCAGTATTTT. Translating gives CASSLLAPDTQYF.

The chain couples TRBV29-1 to TRBJ2-1; D possibly corresponds to TRBD1 (7 bases). Germline V gene lookup returns CDR1 SQVTM and CDR2 ANQGSEA. V lost 7 bases and J lost 5, with 12 bases in between. The CDR3 extends over 12 amino acids. Here the CDR3 reads CSAQGGHNEQFF. Written as DNA, the CDR3 is TGCAGCGCCCAGGGGGGTCACAATGAGCAGTTCTTC.

This clone was seen more than once but under ten times. The chain carries TRBV30 and TRBJ2-1; TRBD2 matches 10 bases. The CDR3 totals 15 residues. V dropped 0 bases and J dropped 9; count of bases not matched to a gene: 8. Germline V gives CDR1 GTSNPN, CDR2 SVGIG (reference sequence). Here the CDR3 DNA reads TGTGCCTGGAGTGTACTGAGCGGGAGGGTCAGTGAGCAGTTCTTC. It specifies CAWSVLSGRVSEQFF.

This chain joins TRBV11-2 and TRBJ2-7; no definite D call. Germline-derived CDR1 and CDR2 are SGHAT and FQNNGV. The V and J ends lost 0 bases and 2 bases respectively, with 8 bases between them. CDR3 length: 14 residues. The CDR3 is CASSLDRVAYEQYF. In DNA, the CDR3 is TGTGCCAGCAGCTTAGATAGAGTAGCCTACGAGCAGTACTTC. Filled out from reference TRBV11-2 and TRBJ2-7, the complete variable domain reads EAGVAQSPRYKIIEKRQSVAFWCNPISGHATLYWYQQILGQGPKLLIQFQNNGVVDDSQLPKDRFSAERLKGVDSTLKIQPAKLEDSAVYLCASSLDRVAYEQYFGPGTRLTVT.

The chain uses TRBV6-5 and TRBJ1-1; tentative D call: TRBD1 (5 bases). Germline loops: CDR1 MNHEY, CDR2 SVGAGI. V lost 3 bases and J 1 base, leaving 15 bases between the germline ends. CDR3 length: 16 amino acids. CDR3 in amino acids: CASSYHPSGGNTEAFF. As DNA, the CDR3 is TGTGCCAGCAGTTATCATCCCTCCGGGGGGAACACTGAAGCTTTCTTT.

This clone has a handful of counts. The chain links TRBV30 to TRBJ1-4; 7 bases align to TRBD1. Germline V lookup: CDR1 GTSNPN, CDR2 SVGIG (reference sequence). Trimming at V came to 2 bases and at J to 2 bases, leaving 2 bases not matched to a gene. The CDR3 runs 14 residues. CDR3 amino acids: CAWSMDRTNEKLFF. DNA for the CDR3: TGTGCCTGGAGTATGGACAGGACTAATGAAAAACTGTTTTTT.

The CDR3 bases are TGTGCCAGCAGCTTATTGACTAGCGACGATGAGCAGTTCTTC. This gives the protein CASSLLTSDDEQFF. V is TRBV7-2 and J is TRBJ2-1; TRBD2 agrees at 8 bases. The V segment lost 2 bases and the J segment 8 bases; nucleotides outside the gene matches: 5. Per the germline V gene, CDR1 is SGHTA and CDR2 is FQGNSA. The CDR3 runs to 14 residues.

V usage is TRBV28 and J usage is TRBJ1-1, with D possibly matching TRBD1 (6 bases). V lost 6 bases and J lost 1, with 9 bases in between. The length of the CDR3 is 13 residues. Germline V lookup: CDR1 MDHEN, CDR2 SYDVKM. CDR3 loop: CASRGGSNTEAFF. The DNA of the CDR3 is TGTGCCAGCAGAGGGGGATCGAACACTGAAGCTTTCTTT.

The J gene is TRBJ2-7, the V gene TRBV4-3; TRBD2 matches at 13 bases. The CDR3 is 15 amino acids. V lost 3 bases to trimming and J lost 4 bases; unmatched junction nucleotides: 3. Germline V gene lookup returns CDR1 LGHNA and CDR2 YSLEER. CDR3 DNA sequence: TGCGCCAGCAGCCAGGGACTAGCGGGGCTATACGAGCAGTACTTC. Translating gives CASSQGLAGLYEQYF.

The CDR3 DNA follows: TGTGCCAGCAGTTCCTTCGAGCGTACCTACGAGCAGTACTTC. This sequence encodes CASSSFERTYEQYF. The chain recombines TRBV27 with TRBJ2-7; D unresolved. V was shortened by 4 bases and J by 2 bases, with 12 bases between the two germline ends. Germline loops: CDR1 MNHEY, CDR2 SMNVEV (reference sequence). The CDR3 is made up of 14 amino acids.

Of note for this clone: The identical CDR3 is also encoded by other nucleotide sequences in the sample. This rearrangement joins TRBV30 to TRBJ2-7; D is unclear. CDR3 length: 11 amino acids. V lost 0 bases and J 4 bases, leaving 4 bases between the germline ends. Germline V gives CDR1 GTSNPN, CDR2 SVGIG (reference sequence). CDR3 loop: CAWSVLYEQYF. In DNA form, the CDR3 reads TGTGCCTGGAGTGTCCTATACGAGCAGTACTTC.

The chain recombines TRBV5-1 with TRBJ2-5; 15 bases fit TRBD2. The CDR3 totals 14 residues. With V trimmed by 5 bases and J by 5 bases, 1 base remained unmatched. In germline, CDR1 is SGHRS, CDR2 YFSETQ. The DNA for the CDR3 is TGCGCCAGCAGGGGGACTAGCGGGAGGGAGACCCAGTACTTC. This translates into CASRGTSGRETQYF.

This clone was counted a few times. The chain employs TRBV7-2 and TRBJ1-6; 10 bases agree with TRBD1. From germline, CDR1 is SGHTA and CDR2 FQGNSA. Unmatched junction bases numbered 13, after V lost 5 bases and J lost 9 bases. This CDR3 contains 17 residues. This chain's CDR3 is CASSRPPGQGTSSPLHF. CDR3 coding DNA: TGTGCCAGCAGCCGACCACCGGGACAGGGGACGAGTTCACCCCTCCACTTT.

CDR3 coding DNA: TGTGCCAGCAGCGAGGGACTAGCGGAGCCAGATACGCAGTATTTT. Protein product: CASSEGLAEPDTQYF. The V gene is TRBV9, the J gene TRBJ2-3; TRBD2 matches at 11 bases. The V gene end was trimmed by 3 bases and the J gene end by 4 bases; junction bases not matched to a gene: 4. The CDR3 is 15 residues long. Germline values: CDR1 SGDLS, CDR2 YYNGEE.

A few counts support this clone. The chain joins TRBV6-6 to TRBJ1-2; a possible D gene is TRBD1 (6 bases). Germline V gene sequence: CDR1 MNHNY, CDR2 SVGAGI (reference sequence). CDR3 length: 12 residues. Between the trimmed V and J ends, which lost 10 bases and 4 bases, there was a span of 13 bases. The CDR3 sequence: CATGQLLYGYTF. The CDR3, as DNA: TGTGCCACAGGACAGCTACTCTATGGCTACACCTTC.

The chain carries TRBV5-4 and TRBJ2-3; weak D call: TRBD2 (5 bases). This CDR3 has 12 amino acids. Trimming left V 4 bases short and J 5 bases short, with 8 bases between. Germline V CDR1 and CDR2: SGHNT, YYREEE (reference sequence). The CDR3 here is CASSRGEDTQYF. Written as DNA, the CDR3 is TGTGCCAGCAGCCGGGGTGAAGATACGCAGTATTTT. Combining the CDR3 with reference TRBV5-4 and TRBJ2-3 gives the whole variable domain ETGVTQSPTHLIKTRGQQVTLRCSSQSGHNTVSWYQQALGQGPQFIFQYYREEENGRGNFPPRFSGLQFPNYSSELNVNALELDDSALYLCASSRGEDTQYFGPGTRLTVL.

This clone was found a few times. The chain links TRBV20-1 to TRBJ2-7, with a possible D match to TRBD2 (5 bases). Trimming removed 6 bases from V and 3 bases from J, with 9 bases in between. The germline gives CDR1 DFQATT, CDR2 SNEGSKA (reference sequence). This CDR3 contains 11 residues. In DNA form, the CDR3 reads TGCAGTGCAATGGACTTCTACGAGCAGTACTTC. Translating it yields CSAMDFYEQYF.

This chain uses TRBV4-1 with TRBJ2-2; D is perhaps TRBD1 (5 bases). Germline values: CDR1 MGHRA, CDR2 YSYEKL. The CDR3 length is 18 residues. The V and J ends lost 3 bases and 6 bases respectively, with 23 bases between them. This CDR3 reads CASSQGRARGIGPGELFF. The CDR3 nucleotides read TGCGCCAGCAGCCAGGGCAGGGCGCGAGGTATAGGTCCCGGGGAGCTGTTTTTT.

This chain links TRBV11-2 with TRBJ2-3; D possibly corresponds to TRBD2 (6 bases). Trimming removed 0 bases at V and 8 bases at J, with 12 bases between. The germline gives CDR1 SGHAT, CDR2 FQNNGV. There are 14 residues in the CDR3. The CDR3 loop reads CASSLDAGPGTQYF. The CDR3 DNA sequence: TGTGCCAGCAGCTTAGATGCGGGGCCCGGTACGCAGTATTTT. Full variable domain (remainder filled in from reference TRBV11-2 and TRBJ2-3): EAGVAQSPRYKIIEKRQSVAFWCNPISGHATLYWYQQILGQGPKLLIQFQNNGVVDDSQLPKDRFSAERLKGVDSTLKIQPAKLEDSAVYLCASSLDAGPGTQYFGPGTRLTVL.

This clone has only a few counts. The chain has TRBV5-1 and TRBJ2-5; D is possibly TRBD2 (5 bases). V lost 5 bases to trimming and J lost 0 bases, with 14 bases between them. The CDR3 is 15 residues long. In germline, CDR1 is SGHRS, CDR2 YFSETQ. DNA for the CDR3: TGCGCCAGCAGTGCTAACCCGGGGAACCAAGAGACCCAGTACTTC. As protein: CASSANPGNQETQYF.

The chain couples TRBV19 to TRBJ2-7; 9 nucleotides align to TRBD1. Germline-derived CDR1 and CDR2 are LNHDA and SQIVND (reference sequence). This CDR3 region has 15 residues. V shed 6 bases and J 5 bases; nucleotides not matched to a gene: 11. The CDR3 sequence is CASSPGTGIVDEQYF. As DNA, the CDR3 is TGTGCCAGTAGCCCAGGGACAGGGATTGTCGACGAGCAGTACTTC.

V usage is TRBV5-6 and J usage is TRBJ1-2, with D unresolved. Trimming pared 4 bases from V and 1 base from J, leaving 14 bases between. Germline loops: CDR1 SGHDT, CDR2 YYEEEE. The CDR3 is 15 amino acids. The CDR3 protein is CASSRYLADNYGYTF. Here the CDR3 DNA reads TGTGCCAGCAGCCGATACCTAGCAGATAACTATGGCTACACCTTC.

This clone has just a few counts. The chain links TRBV6-5 to TRBJ2-1; tentatively, D is TRBD2 (6 bases). Germline CDR1 reads MNHEY; CDR2 reads SVGAGI. CDR3 length equals 14 residues. Trimming left V 5 bases short and J 8 bases short, with 16 bases between. CDR3 sequence reads: CASSLTSIPHEQFF. In nucleotides, the CDR3 is TGTGCCAGCAGTCTAACTAGCATTCCCCATGAGCAGTTCTTC.

This clone has just a few counts. The chain employs TRBV6-1 and TRBJ2-7, with TRBD2 matching over 11 bases. This CDR3 spans 14 amino acids. Germline CDR1 MNHNS, CDR2 SASEGT. The trim removed 5 bases at V and 5 bases at J, leaving 5 bases unmatched. As DNA, the CDR3 is TGTGCCAGCAGTACTAGCGGGAGAACGGACGAGCAGTACTTC. Translating gives CASSTSGRTDEQYF.